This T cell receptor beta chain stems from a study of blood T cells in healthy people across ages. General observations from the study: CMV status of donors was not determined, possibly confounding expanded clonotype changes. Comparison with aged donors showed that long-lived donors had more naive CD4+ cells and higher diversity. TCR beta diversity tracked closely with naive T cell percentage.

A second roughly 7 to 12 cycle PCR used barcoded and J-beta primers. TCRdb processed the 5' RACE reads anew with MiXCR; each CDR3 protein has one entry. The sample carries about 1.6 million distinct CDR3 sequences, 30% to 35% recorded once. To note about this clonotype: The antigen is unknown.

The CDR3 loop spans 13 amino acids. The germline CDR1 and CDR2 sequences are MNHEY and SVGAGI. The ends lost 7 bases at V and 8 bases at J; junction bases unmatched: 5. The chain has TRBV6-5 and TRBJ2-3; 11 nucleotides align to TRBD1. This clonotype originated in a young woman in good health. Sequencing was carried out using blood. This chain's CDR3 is CASKDRGPGTQYF. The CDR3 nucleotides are TGTGCCAGCAAGGACAGGGGGCCAGGTACGCAGTATTTT.